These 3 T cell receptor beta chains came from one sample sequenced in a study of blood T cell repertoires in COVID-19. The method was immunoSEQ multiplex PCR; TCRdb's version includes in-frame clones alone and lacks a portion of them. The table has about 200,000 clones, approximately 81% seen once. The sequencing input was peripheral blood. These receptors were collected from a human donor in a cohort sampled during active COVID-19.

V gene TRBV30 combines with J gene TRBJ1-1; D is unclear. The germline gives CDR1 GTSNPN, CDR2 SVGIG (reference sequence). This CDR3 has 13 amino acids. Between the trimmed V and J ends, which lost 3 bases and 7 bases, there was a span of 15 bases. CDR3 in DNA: TGTGCCTGGAGCTATTCGGTGGGGAGTGAAGCTTTCTTT. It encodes CAWSYSVGSEAFF.

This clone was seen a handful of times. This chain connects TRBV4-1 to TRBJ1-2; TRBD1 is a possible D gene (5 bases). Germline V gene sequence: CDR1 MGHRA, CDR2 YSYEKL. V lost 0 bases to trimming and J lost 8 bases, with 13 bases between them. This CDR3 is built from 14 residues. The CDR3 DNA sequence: TGCGCCAGCAGCCAAGATTTCATCAGGGAAGGCTACACCTTC. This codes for CASSQDFIREGYTF.

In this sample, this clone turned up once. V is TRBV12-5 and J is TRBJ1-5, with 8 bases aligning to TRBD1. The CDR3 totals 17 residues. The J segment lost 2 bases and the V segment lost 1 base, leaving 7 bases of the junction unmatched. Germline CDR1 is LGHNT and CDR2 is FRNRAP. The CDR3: CASGLGDGTGCNQPQHF. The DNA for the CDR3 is TGTGCTAGTGGTTTGGGGGACGGGACAGGATGCAATCAGCCCCAGCATTTT.